Below, 20 T cell receptor beta chains from the same sample are listed, as sequenced in a study of identical twins. TCRdb reprocessed the 5' RACE reads with MiXCR, giving one entry per CDR3 protein. The table includes hundreds of thousands of distinct CDR3 sequences, about 12% detected once. In addition, the sample was reused for a study of yellow fever vaccine responses in identical twins.

What was sequenced was PBMCs. The receptor source for this set is a woman aged 18-29 years in good health.

V and J are TRBV14 and TRBJ2-2, with 8 bases aligning to TRBD1. This CDR3 is built from 14 residues. V shed 10 bases and J 5 bases; nucleotides not matched to a gene: 9. Germline loops: CDR1 SGHDN, CDR2 FVKESK. CDR3 region: CATQLQGATGELFF. DNA of the CDR3: TGTGCCACCCAACTCCAGGGGGCGACCGGGGAGCTGTTTTTT.

This clonotype has only a few counts. The J gene is TRBJ2-1, the V gene TRBV13; D may correspond to TRBD1 or TRBD2 (5 bases each). Between the trimmed V and J ends, which lost 0 bases and 15 bases, there was a span of 15 bases. Germline V gives CDR1 PRHDT, CDR2 FYEKMQ (reference sequence). CDR3 length: 13 amino acids. CDR3 coding DNA: TGTGCCAGCAGCTTAGGACGGGACCCTCGTGCGTTCTTC. Amino acid sequence: CASSLGRDPRAFF.

This clonotype has only a few counts. This rearrangement joins TRBV12-3 or TRBV12-4 to TRBJ2-2; 8 bases are a match to TRBD2. This CDR3 spans 15 amino acids. After removal of 4 bases from V and 5 bases from J, the junction contained 6 bases not matched to a gene. This CDR3 reads CASSSRGVLTGELFF. DNA of the CDR3: TGTGCCAGCAGTTCGCGGGGGGTCCTAACCGGGGAGCTGTTTTTT.

This clonotype was seen more than once but under ten times. This chain links TRBV18 with TRBJ2-7; D possibly corresponds to TRBD1 (6 bases). V was trimmed by 5 bases and J by 0 bases, leaving 14 bases between them. CDR1 KGHSH and CDR2 LQKENI come from the germline V gene. CDR3 length equals 15 residues. CDR3 DNA sequence: TGTGCCAGCTCAAAGGACAGTACGAGCTCCTACGAGCAGTACTTC. Protein: CASSKDSTSSYEQYF.

The gene calls are TRBV2 and TRBJ1-5; TRBD1 is a possible D gene (5 bases). Germline CDR1 is SNHLY and CDR2 is FYNNEI. The V and J ends lost 6 bases and 0 bases respectively, with 9 bases between them. The CDR3 loop spans 14 amino acids. The CDR3 protein is CASRWGGSNQPQHF. Written as DNA, the CDR3 is TGTGCCAGCAGGTGGGGGGGTAGCAATCAGCCCCAGCATTTT.

This clonotype was counted a few times. The V call is TRBV14, the J call TRBJ2-1; 12 bases line up with TRBD2. CDR3 length: 17 amino acids. After removal of 3 bases from V and 5 bases from J, the junction contained 8 bases not matched to a gene. CDR1 and CDR2 from the germline V gene are SGHDN and FVKESK. DNA for the CDR3: TGTGCCAGCAGCCATCTTCTAGCGGGAGGGCCCCACAATGAGCAGTTCTTC. It yields the protein CASSHLLAGGPHNEQFF.

This sequence joins TRBV6-2 or TRBV6-3 and TRBJ2-1; weak D call: TRBD2 (6 bases). The CDR3 has 15 amino acids. Germline assignment: CDR1 MNHEY and CDR2 SVGEGT. With 6 bases removed from V and 2 bases from J, the gap between germline ends came to 14 bases. Written as DNA, the CDR3 is TGTGCCAGCAGATCAACTAGCCTTGCCTACAATGAGCAGTTCTTC. It codes for CASRSTSLAYNEQFF.

This clonotype was seen more than once but under ten times. The chain carries TRBV7-9 and TRBJ2-3; D is undetermined. Germline lookup yields CDR1 SEHNR and CDR2 FQNEAQ (reference sequence). The CDR3 runs 16 residues. V was shortened by 7 bases and J by 6 bases, with 23 bases between the two germline ends. CDR3 DNA sequence: TGTGCCAGCACCCCCCCGGCTGGTCTACCGTGGGATACGCAGTATTTT. The encoded protein is CASTPPAGLPWDTQYF.

The chain is built from TRBV20-1 and TRBJ2-3; 14 bases fit TRBD2. The CDR3 consists of 13 residues. V lost 6 bases, J lost 6 bases, and 2 bases stayed unmatched. CDR1 and CDR2 from the germline V gene are DFQATT and SNEGSKA (reference sequence). The CDR3 loop is CSARLAGGDTQYF. CDR3 sequence (DNA): TGCAGTGCCCGACTAGCGGGGGGGGATACGCAGTATTTT.

This clonotype was found a few times. The CDR3 region is CASSLEAANEQFF. As DNA, the CDR3 is TGCGCCAGCAGCTTGGAAGCGGCCAATGAGCAGTTCTTC. The rearrangement links TRBV5-1 to TRBJ2-1; perhaps TRBD2 as D (5 bases). Trimming removed 0 bases at V and 6 bases at J, with 7 bases between. CDR1 is SGHRS, CDR2 YFSETQ, per germline. The length of the CDR3 is 13 residues.

The CDR3 DNA is TGTGCCAGCAGTCGGCGGACAGGAAGCACAGATACGCAGTATTTT. Translated, it gives CASSRRTGSTDTQYF. The J gene is TRBJ2-3, the V gene TRBV12-3 or TRBV12-4; 7 bases agree with TRBD1. This CDR3 contains 15 residues. V gave up 5 bases and J gave up 0 bases; unmatched junction bases: 5.

This clonotype was observed many times. The J gene is TRBJ2-2, the V gene TRBV3-1, with D possibly TRBD2 on 6 matching bases. V was pared by 8 bases and J by 5 bases, with 15 bases between. The CDR3 runs 14 residues. The V gene's germline CDR1 is LGHDT and CDR2 YNNKEL (reference sequence). The CDR3 region has the DNA TGTGCCAGCGCGATCGGGGGACGGACCGGGGAGCTGTTTTTT. Its protein is CASAIGGRTGELFF. The entire variable domain, with the rest obtained from reference TRBV3-1 and TRBJ2-2, is as follows: DTAVSQTPKYLVTQMGNDKSIKCEQNLGHDTMYWYKQDSKKFLKIMFSYNNKELIINETVPNRFSPKSPDKAHLNLHINSLELGDSAVYFCASAIGGRTGELFFGEGSRLTVL.

The chain joins TRBV10-3 to TRBJ1-2, with 7 bases that match TRBD1. Trimming took 3 bases from V and 6 from J; bases not matched to a gene: 4. From germline, CDR1 is ENHRY and CDR2 SYGVKD. The CDR3 sequence is 13 residues long. DNA for the CDR3: TGTGCCATCAGTGACCGGGACAGTAATGGCTACACCTTC. Protein: CAISDRDSNGYTF.

This clonotype was seen more than once but under ten times. This sequence joins TRBV2 and TRBJ2-1; tentatively, D is TRBD1 (6 bases). Looked up from germline, CDR1 is SNHLY and CDR2 is FYNNEI. This CDR3 is built from 13 residues. Trimming left V 6 bases short and J 7 bases short, with 13 bases between. CDR3 residues: CASRFAGENEQFF. CDR3 DNA sequence: TGTGCCAGCAGATTCGCAGGGGAAAATGAGCAGTTCTTC.

This chain connects TRBV6-5 to TRBJ2-7, with D hard to call. The CDR3 runs to 15 residues. Looked up from germline, CDR1 is MNHEY and CDR2 is SVGAGI. Trimming took 2 bases from V and 5 from J, leaving 16 bases between them. The CDR3 nucleotides read TGTGCCAGCAGTTACGGGCTTGGGCCCAGGCACGAGCAGTACGTC. It specifies CASSYGLGPRHEQYV.

This rearrangement joins TRBV5-1 to TRBJ2-7, with a tentative D call TRBD1 (5 bases). The length of the CDR3 is 13 residues. CDR1 is SGHRS and CDR2 is YFSETQ in the germline V gene. Trimming removed 1 base from V and 3 bases from J, with 8 bases in between. The CDR3 bases are TGCGCCAGCAGCTTGCAGGGCCTCTACGAGCAGTACTTC. Its translation is CASSLQGLYEQYF.

The sample holds a few counts of this clonotype. The chain combines TRBV4-1 with TRBJ2-5, with 7 bases lining up with TRBD1. V lost 4 bases, J lost 5 bases, and 10 bases stayed unmatched. The CDR3 has 15 residues. Germline V lookup: CDR1 MGHRA, CDR2 YSYEKL. The CDR3 is CASSPYQATGETQYF. The CDR3 DNA sequence: TGCGCCAGCAGCCCCTATCAGGCGACAGGGGAGACCCAGTACTTC.

In this sample, this clonotype turned up a few times. This chain links TRBV4-1 with TRBJ2-3; TRBD2 aligns across 8 bases. V was clipped by 1 base and J by 4 bases; unmatched bases: 13. There are 18 residues in the CDR3. Per the germline V gene, CDR1 is MGHRA and CDR2 is YSYEKL. CDR3 sequence: CASSQVPRGGTRADTQYF. The CDR3 DNA sequence: TGCGCCAGCAGCCAAGTCCCTCGCGGGGGGACAAGGGCAGATACGCAGTATTTT.

This clonotype was seen a few times. The genes are TRBV7-2 and TRBJ2-1; 11 bases align to TRBD2. The germline V gene has CDR1 SGHTA and CDR2 FQGNSA. V gave up 3 bases and J gave up 7 bases; unmatched junction bases: 5. The CDR3 is 15 amino acids. The CDR3 sequence: CASSLASGRINEQFF. Written as DNA, the CDR3 is TGTGCCAGCAGCTTGGCTAGCGGGAGGATTAATGAGCAGTTCTTC.

A few counts support this clonotype. The chain recombines TRBV4-1 with TRBJ2-1; D unresolved. V was trimmed by 0 bases and J by 5 bases, leaving 8 bases between them. The CDR3 sequence is 14 residues long. Per germline, CDR1 MGHRA and CDR2 YSYEKL. The CDR3 DNA is TGCGCCAGCAGCCAAGAAGTTGCCAACAATGAGCAGTTCTTC. Encoded protein: CASSQEVANNEQFF.